Below, 3 T cell receptor beta chains from the same sample are listed, as sequenced in a study of shared clonotypes between healthy human individuals. CD45RO-negative, CCR7-positively selected cells formed the naive CD8 fraction, excluding terminally differentiated effector memory CD45RA+ cells. Assay used: immunoSEQ multiplex PCR; TCRdb lists only in-frame clones, some missing. The table lists about 1,800,000 clones, less than 95% of them singletons. The sequencing input was naive CD8+ T cells sorted from blood. These receptors were obtained from a man younger than 35 in good health.

The rearrangement joins TRBV9 to TRBJ2-5, with 9 bases fitting TRBD1. This CDR3 region has 15 residues. Trimming removed 4 bases from V and 1 base from J; junction bases left unmatched: 5. CDR1 and CDR2 (germline): SGDLS, YYNGEE. The CDR3 sequence: CASSPGTGTQETQYF. The CDR3 DNA sequence: TGTGCCAGCAGCCCCGGGACAGGGACCCAAGAGACCCAGTACTTC.

CDR3 nucleotide sequence: TGTGCCAGCACGGGACAGGGGGGCAGCCAAGAGACCCAGTACTTC. This encodes CASTGQGGSQETQYF. V and J are TRBV7-2 and TRBJ2-5, with TRBD1 identical over 11 bases. Germline CDR1 is SGHTA and CDR2 is FQGNSA. The CDR3 loop spans 15 amino acids. V lost 7 bases, J lost 1 base, and 5 bases stayed unmatched.

This chain joins TRBV5-1 and TRBJ2-1; perhaps TRBD2 as D (6 bases). The germline V and J ends were trimmed by 4 bases and 8 bases, with 16 bases remaining between them. The CDR3 length is 14 residues. The germline CDR1 and CDR2 sequences are SGHRS and YFSETQ. This CDR3 is CASSPVSGVDEQFF. The CDR3 DNA reads as TGCGCCAGCAGCCCGGTGTCGGGGGTCGATGAGCAGTTCTTC.